This note documents a single T cell receptor beta chain sequence. This sample is part of a study of T cell responses to AZD1222 COVID-19 vaccine. Data came from immunoSEQ multiplex PCR; TCRdb stores just in-frame clones and leaves some out. The table shows tens of thousands of clones, with roughly 78% occurring only once. The CDR3 sequence is 16 residues long. Trimming at V came to 3 bases and at J to 4 bases, leaving 7 bases not matched to a gene. Per the germline V gene, CDR1 is LGHDT and CDR2 is YNNKEL (reference sequence). V usage is TRBV3-1 (or the pseudogene TRBV3-2) and J usage is TRBJ2-5; TRBD1 aligns across 11 bases. Sample: peripheral blood, taken 28 days after the second dose of the MenACWY control vaccine. The sequence was collected from an adult who received the MenACWY meningococcal vaccine as a control. CDR3 nucleotide sequence: TGTGCCAGCAGCCAGGACAGGGGGCGATTTGGAGAGACCCAGTACTTC. Encoded protein: CASSQDRGRFGETQYF.